The TCR beta chain under discussion was sequenced for a study of shared clonotypes between healthy human individuals. Findings and caveats of the study: Sampling covered nothing but blood. Tissue TCR repertoires likely differ from those found in blood.

Splitting the CD4+ cells yielded a CD45RA+ naive subset and a CD45RA-negative memory subset. A note on this clone: Its specificity is unknown. The same CDR3 arises from other DNA sequences in this sample as well.

The V and J ends lost 0 bases and 5 bases respectively, with 11 bases between them. CDR1 SGHRS and CDR2 YFSETQ come from the germline V gene. CDR3 size: 14 residues. The method was immunoSEQ multiplex PCR; TCRdb's version includes in-frame clones alone and lacks a portion of them. The data show about 1,500,000 clones, with roughly 95% seen just once and roughly 1.2% held by the top ten. The TCR comes from a man aged 25-45 years in good health. The specimen sequenced was naive CD4+ T cells sorted from blood. Specified subset: CD45RA+ positively selected. V usage is TRBV5-1 and J usage is TRBJ1-1; tentative D call: TRBD1 (6 bases). The CDR3 nucleotides read TGCGCCAGCAGCTTGGAACAGGGAGGGACTGAAGCTTTCTTT. Its translation: CASSLEQGGTEAFF.